The sequence of this T cell receptor beta chain was determined in a study of CD8 T cells in ankylosing spondylitis. Study-wide points: According to the report, clones linked to the disease were significantly enriched in matched synovial fluid samples taken from ankylosing spondylitis patients. There was a TCR beta motif, made of several highly homologous variants, that appeared characteristic of ankylosing spondylitis blood.

Libraries for TCR beta were made by quantitative 5'-RACE with molecular barcodes. TCRdb fed the 5' RACE reads into MiXCR, producing one record per CDR3 protein. The data hold 450,000 or so distinct CDR3 sequences, with more than 25% observed a single time. V gave up 0 bases and J gave up 4 bases, with 9 bases separating them. Germline CDR1 reads LGHDT; CDR2 reads YNNKEL (reference sequence). The CDR3 is made up of 14 amino acids. A word on this clonotype: Its cognate antigen is unknown.

This TCR derives from a male donor with ankylosing spondylitis. Sequencing was done on a sample of blood, either unsorted or a sorted T cell fraction (not recorded which). This chain connects TRBV3-1 to TRBJ1-2; D not resolved. CDR3 amino acids: CASSQDPGPYGYTF. CDR3 nucleotides: TGTGCCAGCAGCCAAGACCCGGGCCCCTATGGCTACACCTTC.